Listed below are T cell receptor beta chains from one sample, sequenced in a study of T cell responses to AZD1222 COVID-19 vaccine. Clones were sequenced by immunoSEQ multiplex PCR, and TCRdb holds only the in-frame ones, with some missing. The sample holds some 50,000 clones, 89% seen once. The material was peripheral blood, obtained 28 days after the second AZD1222 dose. All receptors come from an adult who received the AZD1222 COVID-19 vaccine. Each CDR3 is given without its conserved first and last residue. The D gene is left open where the match is weak. Size is omitted from some rows. Given values are once, few, many or a class for expanded clones.

TRBD1,NA,TRBV6-5,ASSYNQGAGYEQY
NA,NA,TRBV10-2,ATAPGTGPFEQY
NA,once,TRBV14,ASSQSSGANVLT
NA,NA,TRBV7-3,ASNSFISRRGRPNSPLH
TRBD2,NA,TRBV6-5,AGRTSSTGELF
TRBD1,NA,TRBV24-1,ATSDLGQGAAGELF
NA,NA,TRBV10-1,ASSEMLASEQY
NA,NA,TRBV18,ASSRPGASSYEQY
NA,NA,TRBV9,ASSRGPTEAF
NA,NA,TRBV2,ASSEDERRPQH
NA,NA,TRBV7-2,ASSPNLQGHLNTEAF
NA,NA,TRBV3-1/TRBV3-2,ASSRQGYNGPTDTQY
NA,NA,TRBV6-5,ASQASFDYEQY
NA,NA,TRBV10-2,ASSETPSSPLH
NA,NA,TRBV3-1/TRBV3-2,ASRRDTNTEAF
NA,NA,TRBV7-2,ASKTGTGANVLT
NA,NA,TRBV19,ASSIEAGADTQY
NA,once,TRBV7-9,ASSLVSWTQETQY
NA,NA,TRBV7-9,AGQGRGVSPLH
TRBD1,NA,TRBV11-2,ASRHPGTGKGYT
NA,NA,TRBV5-3,ARSPRPPVNTEAF
TRBD2,NA,TRBV28,ASKVSGGSTDTQY
TRBD2,NA,TRBV2,ASSVRREAPPGSYNEQF
NA,NA,TRBV2,ASSERRGHYEQY
TRBD2,NA,TRBV5-1,ASSLRMASGVSYEQY
NA,NA,TRBV9,ASSVEGTNTEAF
TRBD2,once,TRBV29-1,SVVAGGSYEQY
TRBD1,NA,TRBV6-5,AISTGTYNEQF
NA,few,TRBV7-2,ASSLAQVSDGELF
NA,NA,TRBV6-1,ASSYSYNEQF
TRBD2,NA,TRBV2,ASSVVSGGAGEQF
NA,NA,TRBV7-6,ASSSGTHGDTIY
NA,NA,TRBV9,ASSVATGGLYEQY
TRBD1,few,TRBV19,ASSDQGAGSGNTIY
NA,NA,TRBV21-1,ASSKAEREDPGELF
NA,NA,TRBV10-2,ATERDKNTEAF
TRBD1,NA,TRBV7-2,ASSPGTGSNEQF
NA,NA,TRBV4-3,ASSLWGGEKLF
NA,once,TRBV12-5,ASGFEGVEQY
NA,NA,TRBV7-2,ASSLGVGSPEQY
NA,NA,TRBV7-9,ASSYKGLGKGGYGYT
NA,NA,TRBV7-9,ASSLELATYEQY
TRBD1,NA,TRBV4-1,ASSRGQAVEKLF
TRBD2,once,TRBV5-6,ASSSTSGRAGELF
TRBD1,NA,TRBV4-1,ASSHTRDRTASNEKLF
NA,NA,TRBV6-1,ASSDLREGDTEAF
NA,NA,TRBV13,ASSSRQENHEQY
TRBD2,NA,TRBV19,ASTKRGDLYSTDTQY
NA,once,TRBV11-2,ASSFRNEQF
NA,NA,TRBV28,ASSRPTNSPLH
TRBD2,NA,TRBV10-3,AISGSGTSGSGPETQY
NA,NA,TRBV4-2,ASSQETGLLTRREKLF
NA,NA,TRBV19,ASSSQVPGTEAF
TRBD1,NA,TRBV15,ATSRGQGSTDTQY
NA,NA,TRBV6-4,ASSEQGIGEQY
NA,NA,TRBV5-4,ASSPGAGLYEQY
TRBD2,NA,TRBV3-1/TRBV3-2,ASSQGLAGGPGYEQY
NA,NA,TRBV7-8,ASRPRDHTEAF
NA,NA,TRBV11-2,ASSRRDTSDSNTGELF
TRBD2,NA,TRBV12-3/TRBV12-4,ASRDHGTIGQY